This T cell receptor beta chain appears in the sequencing data of a study of immune cell composition in non-small cell lung cancer. TCRdb keeps only in-frame clones here, not all; method: immunoSEQ multiplex PCR. The sample shows approximately 3,100 clones, around 84% of them seen only once. A note on this clone: The antigen remains unidentified.

Germline CDR1 is ENHRY and CDR2 is SYGVKD. The CDR3 runs 14 residues. Unmatched junction bases numbered 13, after V lost 10 bases and J lost 8 bases. General observations from the study: Overall clonality, unlike maximal tumour-associated clone frequency, did not predict TIL reactivity. Approximately 73% of squamous and about 30% of adenocarcinoma cases had tumour-associated clones >0.5%.

Normal lung sampling was at least 3 cm from the tumour, as distant as possible. Sequencing was performed on non-adjacent lung tissue. This chain connects TRBV10-3 to TRBJ2-1; 8 bases match TRBD2. The source is a human donor with non-small cell lung cancer. The donor label of this sample is uncertain. In DNA, the CDR3 is TGTGCCACCGGAATCGGGGGGGGGAATTATGAGCAGTTCTTC. Its translation is CATGIGGGNYEQFF.